Listed below are T cell receptor beta chains from one sample, sequenced in a study of cytomegalovirus exposure and HLA in healthy donors. The data were produced by immunoSEQ multiplex PCR, yet TCRdb's version contains in-frame clones alone and is incomplete. This table has around 170,000 clones, about 88% appearing once. Sequenced material: PBMCs. The receptors derive from a man younger than 30 in good health and CMV-seronegative. The CDR3 runs from the conserved cysteine through the conserved F or W. D genes are given only for firm matches. Size values are once, few and many counts, or a class for expanded clones, and some rows have none.

TRBJ1-2 | . | TRBV5-1 | . | CASSVGTSNYGYTF | TGCGCCAGCAGCGTCGGGACAAGTAACTATGGCTACACCTTC
TRBJ1-1 | . | TRBV6-5 | . | CATRRQGYTEAFF | TGTGCCACCCGTCGTCAGGGATACACTGAAGCTTTCTTT
TRBJ2-1 | . | TRBV27 | . | CASSLLDFTADEQFF | TGTGCCAGCAGTTTACTTGACTTTACGGCGGATGAGCAGTTCTTC
TRBJ2-7 | TRBD1 | TRBV2 | . | CASSYPQTGTASYEQYF | TGTGCCAGCAGTTACCCCCAAACCGGGACAGCCTCCTACGAGCAGTACTTC
TRBJ2-2 | TRBD1 | TRBV10-3 | . | CAISYYGTGANTGELFF | TGTGCCATCAGCTACTATGGGACAGGGGCGAACACCGGGGAGCTGTTTTTT
TRBJ2-7 | . | TRBV10-2 | . | CASSVPETNSYEQYF | TGCGCCAGCAGTGTTCCGGAGACTAATTCCTACGAGCAGTACTTC
TRBJ1-6 | . | TRBV5-4 | . | CASSLGLDLGSPLHF | TGTGCCAGCAGCTTGGGACTCGACCTAGGTTCACCCCTCCACTTT
TRBJ1-1 | TRBD1 | TRBV27 | . | CASRATGGTEAFF | TGTGCCAGCAGAGCGACAGGGGGCACTGAAGCTTTCTTT
TRBJ2-7 | TRBD2 | TRBV28 | . | CASSLEPGLAGASYEQYF | TGTGCCAGCAGTTTAGAACCTGGGCTAGCGGGAGCATCCTACGAGCAGTACTTC
TRBJ2-1 | . | TRBV11-1 | once | CASTLSGAYNEQFF | TGTGCCAGCACCCTCAGCGGAGCCTACAATGAGCAGTTCTTC
TRBJ1-1 | . | TRBV6-6 | . | CASITTGGTEAFF | TGTGCCAGCATTACCACAGGTGGTACTGAAGCTTTCTTT
TRBJ1-3 | . | TRBV6-5 | . | CASSYGPSSGNTIYF | TGTGCCAGCAGTTACGGTCCGAGCTCTGGAAACACCATATATTTT
TRBJ2-2 | . | TRBV25-1 | . | CASSPPGAGELFF | TGTGCCAGCAGCCCACCCGGGGCCGGGGAGCTGTTTTTT
TRBJ2-5 | TRBD1 | TRBV4-3 | . | CASSPGQIQETQYF | TGCGCCAGCAGCCCGGGACAGATACAAGAGACCCAGTACTTC
TRBJ2-2 | TRBD2 | TRBV10-1 | . | CASSESDGRASTGELFF | TGCGCCAGCAGTGAGTCAGACGGGAGGGCAAGCACCGGGGAGCTGTTTTTT
TRBJ2-7 | . | TRBV6-5 | once | CASRFQGSYEQYF | TGTGCCAGCAGGTTCCAGGGGTCCTACGAGCAGTACTTC
TRBJ2-7 | . | TRBV6-5 | once | CASSYSLGYEQYF | TGTGCCAGCAGTTACTCGCTCGGCTACGAGCAGTACTTC